These 18 T cell receptor beta chains came from one sample sequenced in a study of blood T cell repertoires in COVID-19. The repertoire was sequenced with immunoSEQ multiplex PCR; TCRdb's copy has only in-frame clones and lacks some. The data contain fewer than 200,000 clones, around 78% of them singletons. Sequencing was performed on PBMCs or T cells enriched from blood (not recorded which). The source is a woman between 45 and 65 years old who had recovered from COVID-19.

This chain connects TRBV10-3 to TRBJ2-7; TRBD2 matches 14 bases. The junction had 8 bases not matched to a gene; V was cut back by 10 bases and J by 6 bases. Germline loops: CDR1 ENHRY, CDR2 SYGVKD. The CDR3 has 14 amino acids. The CDR3 DNA is TGTGCCACCGCCGGGACTAGCGGGAGTCGCGAGCAGTACGTC. Translated: CATAGTSGSREQYV.

In its sample, this clone was seen once. This sequence joins TRBV5-4 and TRBJ1-1; tentatively, D is TRBD1 (5 bases). V lost 0 bases and J 4 bases, leaving 16 bases between the germline ends. The CDR3 is made up of 16 amino acids. Germline CDR1 SGHNT, CDR2 YYREEE (reference sequence). Here the CDR3 DNA reads TGTGCCAGCAGCTTGGGAGGGACTCTCCGGAGCACTGAAGCTTTCTTT. Its protein is CASSLGGTLRSTEAFF.

This chain joins TRBV6-5 and TRBJ1-3, with D possibly being TRBD1 (5 bases). The germline CDR1 and CDR2 sequences are MNHEY and SVGAGI. The CDR3 length is 15 residues. V gave up 6 bases and J gave up 0 bases, with 12 bases separating them. CDR3 nucleotides: TGTGCCAGCAGCAGGGACTCCGGCTCTGGAAACACCATATATTTT. Amino acids: CASSRDSGSGNTIYF.

The rearrangement joins TRBV6-2 or TRBV6-3 to TRBJ1-2, with 8 bases identical to TRBD1. J gave up 1 base and V 10 bases, and 17 bases lay outside the gene matches. The CDR3 runs 17 residues. The V gene's germline CDR1 is MNHEY and CDR2 SVGEGT. DNA for the CDR3: TGTGCCAACAGCTCTGGACAGGGCACAAGTGTTAACTATGGCTACACCTTC. Its protein product is CANSSGQGTSVNYGYTF.

The CDR3 here is CSVGISGRGDIQYF. CDR3 bases: TGCAGCGTTGGGATCAGCGGGAGGGGGGACATTCAGTACTTC. The chain joins TRBV29-1 to TRBJ2-4, with 10 bases lining up with TRBD2. The CDR3 has 14 residues. Germline V gene lookup returns CDR1 SQVTM and CDR2 ANQGSEA. J lost 8 bases, V lost 4 bases, and 8 bases had no gene match.

This chain uses TRBV7-3 with TRBJ1-6; a weak D match, TRBD1 (6 bases). V was pared by 4 bases and J by 4 bases, with 14 bases between. This CDR3 has 16 residues. CDR1 is SGHTA and CDR2 is FQGTGA in the germline V gene. The CDR3: CASSSQGAQYNSPLHF. The CDR3 nucleotides are TGTGCCAGCAGCTCACAGGGAGCACAATATAATTCACCCCTCCACTTT.

CDR3 amino acids: CASSIGQGPYEQYV. The CDR3 nucleotides read TGTGCCAGCAGCATCGGACAGGGCCCCTACGAGCAGTACGTC. The chain links TRBV5-6 to TRBJ2-7; 8 bases fit TRBD1. V lost 4 bases to trimming and J lost 2 bases; unmatched junction nucleotides: 5. CDR3 length equals 14 residues. Germline V gene data show CDR1 as SGHDT and CDR2 as YYEEEE.

The chain is built from TRBV7-6 and TRBJ2-6, with TRBD2 matching 7 bases. This CDR3 region has 20 residues. In germline, CDR1 is SGHVS, CDR2 FNYEAQ. V dropped 4 bases and J dropped 0; count of bases not matched to a gene: 15. In nucleotides, the CDR3 is TGTGCCAGCAGCTCGGACTCCTCGAGGGGAGGGACCTCTGGGGCCAACGTCCTGACTTTC. Its protein product is CASSSDSSRGGTSGANVLTF.

V and J are TRBV19 and TRBJ1-1, with 10 nucleotides matching TRBD1. From germline, CDR1 is LNHDA and CDR2 SQIVND (reference sequence). V lost 5 bases and J lost 0; bases outside the gene matches: 12. The CDR3 sequence is 18 residues long. CDR3 sequence (DNA): TGTGCCAGTAGTCTCTCGACAGGGGGCTGGGGGATGAACACTGAAGCTTTCTTT. This encodes CASSLSTGGWGMNTEAFF. The entire variable domain, with the rest obtained from reference TRBV19 and TRBJ1-1, is as follows: DGGITQSPKYLFRKEGQNVTLSCEQNLNHDAMYWYRQDPGQGLRLIYYSQIVNDFQKGDIAEGYSVSREKKESFPLTVTSAQKNPTAFYLCASSLSTGGWGMNTEAFFGQGTRLTVV.

The V and J genes are TRBV12-3 or TRBV12-4 and TRBJ1-2; TRBD1 is a possible D gene (6 bases). Trimming shortened V by 6 bases and J by 6 bases, and 14 bases separated the two germline ends. The CDR3 loop spans 13 amino acids. In nucleotides, the CDR3 is TGTGCCAGCAGACTTCCAGGGGTACATGGCTACACCTTC. It codes for CASRLPGVHGYTF.

The chain is built from TRBV19 and TRBJ1-5; perhaps TRBD1 as D (5 bases). The germline V gene encodes CDR1 LNHDA and CDR2 SQIVND (reference sequence). This CDR3 contains 15 residues. The V end was cut by 3 bases, the J end by 4 bases, with 13 bases between. The CDR3, as DNA: TGTGCCAGTAGTATGGTTCGGGGGTCTAATCAGCCCCAGCATTTT. This translates into CASSMVRGSNQPQHF.

The CDR3 loop is CASSQRVSGNTIYF. Here the CDR3 DNA reads TGCGCCAGCAGTCAGAGGGTTTCTGGAAACACCATATATTTT. The J gene is TRBJ1-3, the V gene TRBV23-1; D unclear. TRBV23-1 is labeled an ORF, and its function is uncertain. CDR3 size: 14 residues. V was cut by 3 bases and J by 1 base, with 7 bases left in between.

V and J are TRBV28 and TRBJ1-2; D possibly corresponds to TRBD1 (5 bases). The germline CDR1 and CDR2 sequences are MDHEN and SYDVKM. The CDR3 has 13 residues. V lost 8 bases and J lost 4, with 14 bases in between. The CDR3 loop reads CASVGRDGYGYTF. CDR3 DNA: TGTGCCAGCGTAGGGAGGGACGGCTATGGCTACACCTTC.

The chain combines TRBV27 with TRBJ1-3; D remains ambiguous. V was clipped by 4 bases and J by 11 bases, with 15 bases between them. The V gene's germline CDR1 is MNHEY and CDR2 SMNVEV (reference sequence). This CDR3 is 13 amino acids long. The chain's CDR3 is CASSYSALSPIYF. The CDR3 DNA reads TGTGCCAGCAGTTACTCCGCTCTGAGCCCCATATATTTT.

The gene calls are TRBV7-2 and TRBJ2-5; the match to TRBD2 covers 9 bases. The CDR3 spans 14 residues. V lost 5 bases, J lost 5 bases, and 6 bases stayed unmatched. CDR1 SGHTA and CDR2 FQGNSA come from the germline V gene. CDR3 amino acids: CASSRGGARETQYF. CDR3 in DNA: TGTGCCAGCAGCCGCGGGGGGGCGCGGGAGACCCAGTACTTC.

The chain is built from TRBV9 and TRBJ2-1; D is undetermined. Per germline, CDR1 SGDLS and CDR2 YYNGEE. CDR3 length equals 14 residues. Trimming stripped 4 bases from V and 8 bases from J, with 16 bases between. The CDR3 DNA reads as TGTGCCAGCAGCCAGAGGATTAGGAACGATGAGCAGTTCTTC. This codes for CASSQRIRNDEQFF.

This chain connects TRBV19 to TRBJ2-3; 8 bases are a match to TRBD1. Germline-derived CDR1 and CDR2 are LNHDA and SQIVND (reference sequence). With V trimmed by 5 bases and J by 4 bases, 8 bases remained unmatched. The CDR3 runs to 15 residues. The CDR3 bases are TGTGCCAGTAGTTCCGCCGACAGGGGTGCAGATACGCAGTATTTT. This gives the protein CASSSADRGADTQYF. Drawing the rest from reference TRBV19 and TRBJ2-3, the complete variable domain is DGGITQSPKYLFRKEGQNVTLSCEQNLNHDAMYWYRQDPGQGLRLIYYSQIVNDFQKGDIAEGYSVSREKKESFPLTVTSAQKNPTAFYLCASSSADRGADTQYFGPGTRLTVL.

The rearrangement joins TRBV19 to TRBJ2-5, with 7 nucleotides matching TRBD2. CDR3 length equals 15 residues. Germline assignment: CDR1 LNHDA and CDR2 SQIVND (reference sequence). The V gene end was trimmed by 3 bases and the J gene end by 0 bases; junction bases not matched to a gene: 4. CDR3 loop: CASSIGGVYQETQYF. Here the CDR3 DNA reads TGTGCCAGTAGTATTGGGGGGGTGTACCAAGAGACCCAGTACTTC.